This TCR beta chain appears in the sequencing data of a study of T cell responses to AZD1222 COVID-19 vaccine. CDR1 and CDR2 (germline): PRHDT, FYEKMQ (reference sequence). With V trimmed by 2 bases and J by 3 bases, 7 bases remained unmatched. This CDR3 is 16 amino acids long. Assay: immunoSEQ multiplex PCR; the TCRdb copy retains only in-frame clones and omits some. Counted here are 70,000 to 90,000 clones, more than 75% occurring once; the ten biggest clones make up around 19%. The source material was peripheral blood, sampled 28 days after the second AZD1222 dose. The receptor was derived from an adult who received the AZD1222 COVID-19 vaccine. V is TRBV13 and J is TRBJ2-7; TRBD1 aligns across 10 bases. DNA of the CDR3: TGTGCCAGCAGCTTAAACGCCGGGACAGGGGACTACGAGCAGTACTTC. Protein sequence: CASSLNAGTGDYEQYF.